This T cell receptor (beta chain) emerged from a study of blood T cell repertoires in COVID-19. Across the whole study: PBMCs, B-cell-depleted T cells, or T cells provided the cDNA or gDNA that made up the material.

The CDR3 loop spans 15 amino acids. The junction had 5 bases not matched to a gene; V was cut back by 5 bases and J by 0 bases. Germline V gene lookup returns CDR1 SGHNT and CDR2 YENEEA. Authors' data handling: Estimation of nucleated cell counts relied on the amplification of reference gene primers. The repertoire was sequenced with immunoSEQ multiplex PCR; TCRdb's copy has only in-frame clones and lacks some. V and J calls and clone size follow that table, whereas D and trimming were derived from the DNA. The profile shows approximately 230,000 clones, around nine tenths of them singletons. The chain links TRBV11-3 to TRBJ2-5; 8 bases map to TRBD2. The sample was peripheral blood. The TCR originated in a woman aged 40 to 50 who had recovered from COVID-19. CDR3 residues: CASSRGTRDQETQYF. CDR3 bases: TGTGCCAGCAGCCGAGGGACTAGGGACCAAGAGACCCAGTACTTC. The whole variable domain, filled in from reference TRBV11-3 and TRBJ2-5, reads EAGVVQSPRYKIIEKKQPVAFWCNPISGHNTLYWYLQNLGQGPELLIRYENEEAVDDSQLPKDRFSAERLKGVDSTLKIQPAELGDSAVYLCASSRGTRDQETQYFGPGTRLLVL.